Each of the 12 T cell receptor beta chains below was sequenced from the same sample in a study of blood T cell repertoires in COVID-19. The table came from immunoSEQ multiplex PCR; TCRdb's copy has only in-frame clones and leaves some out. The sample includes about 210,000 clones, almost 85% seen only once; the top ten take roughly 12%. The sequencing input was peripheral blood. These receptors originate from a woman in her 40s with acute or convalescent COVID-19.

V gene TRBV14 combines with J gene TRBJ1-1; D perhaps matches TRBD1 (5 bases). V lost 3 bases, J lost 7 bases, and 18 bases lay in between. Germline CDR1 SGHDN, CDR2 FVKESK. CDR3 length equals 15 residues. The CDR3 sequence: CASSHGGRLAGEAFF. Written as DNA, the CDR3 is TGTGCCAGCAGCCATGGGGGACGGTTAGCGGGTGAAGCTTTCTTT.

V gene TRBV7-3 combines with J gene TRBJ1-1; TRBD1 aligns across 9 bases. Trimming cost V 5 bases and J 4 bases; bases outside gene matches: 8. The CDR3 has 15 amino acids. Germline CDR1 SGHTA, CDR2 FQGTGA. The CDR3 reads CASSENRGQVTEAFF. As DNA, the CDR3 is TGTGCCAGCAGCGAAAACAGGGGGCAGGTCACTGAAGCTTTCTTT.

The chain recombines TRBV27 with TRBJ2-1; 8 bases match TRBD1. In germline, CDR1 is MNHEY, CDR2 SMNVEV (reference sequence). This CDR3 region has 15 residues. The V segment lost 6 bases and the J segment 1 base; nucleotides outside the gene matches: 5. In DNA, the CDR3 is TGTGCCAGCAGCACCGGGACAGGTTCCTACAATGAGCAGTTCTTC. Residues: CASSTGTGSYNEQFF.

The V call is TRBV10-3, the J call TRBJ2-3, with 7 bases fitting TRBD1. Germline V gives CDR1 ENHRY, CDR2 SYGVKD. V dropped 7 bases and J dropped 5; count of bases not matched to a gene: 9. This CDR3 is 14 amino acids long. The chain's CDR3 is CAITSGGPLDTQYF. The CDR3 bases are TGTGCCATCACCTCAGGGGGACCGTTAGATACGCAGTATTTT.

The rearrangement uses TRBV7-6 and TRBJ1-3, with 8 bases aligning to TRBD1. Trimming cost V 1 base and J 2 bases; bases outside gene matches: 4. Germline V gene sequence: CDR1 SGHVS, CDR2 FNYEAQ. The CDR3 is made up of 16 amino acids. CDR3: CASSLGRGRTGNTIYF. The CDR3 bases are TGTGCCAGCAGCTTAGGCAGGGGGCGGACTGGAAACACCATATATTTT.

This chain connects TRBV4-1 to TRBJ2-1, with 7 bases fitting TRBD1. Germline CDR1 MGHRA, CDR2 YSYEKL. Unmatched junction bases numbered 10, after V lost 6 bases and J lost 2 bases. This CDR3 region has 16 residues. Here the CDR3 reads CASSPGGTGTYNEQFF. CDR3 DNA sequence: TGCGCCAGCAGTCCAGGGGGAACGGGGACCTACAATGAGCAGTTCTTC.

V is TRBV2 and J is TRBJ2-1; no reliable D call. This CDR3 contains 13 residues. Germline V gene sequence: CDR1 SNHLY, CDR2 FYNNEI. Trimming cost V 3 bases and J 3 bases, with 6 bases left between them. The CDR3 DNA reads TGTGCCAGCAGTGATACAAACTACAATGAGCAGTTCTTC. It encodes CASSDTNYNEQFF.

J is TRBJ2-7 and V is TRBV6-6; D is ambiguous. The CDR3 has 13 amino acids. V lost 0 bases and J lost 5, with 8 bases in between. CDR1 is MNHNY, CDR2 SVGAGI, per germline (reference sequence). As DNA, the CDR3 is TGTGCCAGCAGTTACTCGATTGGAGACGAGCAGTACTTC. Protein: CASSYSIGDEQYF.

The rearrangement uses TRBV19 and TRBJ2-7; 13 bases are shared with TRBD2. The CDR3 loop spans 16 amino acids. J was trimmed by 7 bases and V by 2 bases; bases with no gene match: 8. CDR1 LNHDA and CDR2 SQIVND come from the germline V gene (reference sequence). CDR3 sequence: CASSIMGLAGTEEQYF. The CDR3 nucleotides are TGTGCCAGTAGTATAATGGGACTAGCGGGGACGGAGGAGCAGTACTTC.

The chain employs TRBV19 and TRBJ2-7; the D is unclear. CDR1 is LNHDA, CDR2 SQIVND, per germline (reference sequence). The CDR3 loop spans 14 amino acids. The ends were cut back, 4 bases at V and 2 bases at J, with 12 bases in the middle. Written as DNA, the CDR3 is TGTGCCAGTAGTAGAACAGTCGCTACCTACGAGCAGTACTTC. This gives the protein CASSRTVATYEQYF. Combining the CDR3 with reference TRBV19 and TRBJ2-7 gives the whole variable domain DGGITQSPKYLFRKEGQNVTLSCEQNLNHDAMYWYRQDPGQGLRLIYYSQIVNDFQKGDIAEGYSVSREKKESFPLTVTSAQKNPTAFYLCASSRTVATYEQYFGPGTRLTVT.

In its sample, this clone was seen once. This chain joins TRBV5-1 and TRBJ2-5; 9 bases map to TRBD1. The CDR3 totals 14 residues. Germline values: CDR1 SGHRS, CDR2 YFSETQ. V trimming: 5 bases; J trimming: 3 bases; junction bases outside the gene matches: 5. The CDR3: CASSWGTGKETQYF. CDR3 nucleotides: TGCGCCAGCAGTTGGGGGACAGGGAAAGAGACCCAGTACTTC. Variable domain in full (rest from reference TRBV5-1 and TRBJ2-5): KAGVTQTPRYLIKTRGQQVTLSCSPISGHRSVSWYQQTPGQGLQFLFEYFSETQRNKGNFPGRFSGRQFSNSRSEMNVSTLELGDSALYLCASSWGTGKETQYFGPGTRLLVL.

This clone showed up just once. The chain recombines TRBV7-6 with TRBJ1-5, with D unresolved. Germline CDR1 is SGHVS and CDR2 is FNYEAQ. V was shortened by 1 base and J by 6 bases, with 10 bases between the two germline ends. The CDR3 loop spans 14 amino acids. CDR3 sequence reads: CASSLDIRGQPQHF. CDR3 coding DNA: TGTGCCAGCAGCTTAGATATTCGGGGTCAGCCCCAGCATTTT. Using reference TRBV7-6 and TRBJ1-5 for the parts outside the CDR3, the full variable domain is GAGVSQSPRYKVTKRGQDVALRCDPISGHVSLYWYRQALGQGPEFLTYFNYEAQQDKSGLPNDRFSAERPEGSISTLTIQRTEQRDSAMYRCASSLDIRGQPQHFGDGTRLSIL.